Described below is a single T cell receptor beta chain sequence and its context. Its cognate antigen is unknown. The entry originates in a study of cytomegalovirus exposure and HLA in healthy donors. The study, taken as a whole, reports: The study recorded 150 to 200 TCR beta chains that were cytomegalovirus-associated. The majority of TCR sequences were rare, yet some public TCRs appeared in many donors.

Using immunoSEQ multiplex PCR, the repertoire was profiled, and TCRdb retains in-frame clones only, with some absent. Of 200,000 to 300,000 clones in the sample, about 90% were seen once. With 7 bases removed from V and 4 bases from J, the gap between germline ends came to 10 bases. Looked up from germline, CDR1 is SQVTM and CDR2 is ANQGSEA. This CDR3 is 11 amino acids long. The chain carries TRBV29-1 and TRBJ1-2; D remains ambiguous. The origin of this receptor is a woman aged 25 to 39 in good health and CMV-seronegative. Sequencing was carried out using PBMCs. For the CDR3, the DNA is TGCAGCGCTTTGACATCCTATGGCTACACCTTC. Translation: CSALTSYGYTF.